This TCR beta chain was obtained from a study of control samples from healthy donors and cancer patients. The repertoire was sequenced with immunoSEQ multiplex PCR; TCRdb's copy has only in-frame clones and lacks some. The sample holds tens of thousands of clones, 85% to 90% seen once. Worth noting for this clone: Other DNA variants within this sample encode the same CDR3.

This receptor was taken from a man aged 45-60 years in good health. Specimen: blood.

The CDR3 spells CASSEGRDQPQHF. CDR3 sequence (DNA): TGTGCCAGCAGTGAAGGAAGAGATCAGCCCCAGCATTTT. V and J are TRBV6-1 and TRBJ1-5; D gene unclear. This CDR3 contains 13 residues. With 1 base removed from V and 5 bases from J, the gap between germline ends came to 6 bases. Germline V lookup: CDR1 MNHNS, CDR2 SASEGT.